The rows below give T cell receptor beta chains drawn from one sample of a study of T cells expressing NK-cell markers. From its re-call of the 5' RACE reads, TCRdb lists each CDR3 protein once, without DNA. This sample's table has under 500,000 distinct CDR3 sequences. The specimen sequenced was blood T cells: a sorted CD56 or NKG2C T cell subset, CD4+ or CD8+ T cells, or bulk PBMC T cells (not recorded which). The receptor source for this set is a woman between 18 and 75 years old in good health. Both conserved end residues are part of each CDR3.

v_gene: TRBV4-3; j_gene: TRBJ2-3; CDR3aa: CASSQVTGPDTQYF
v_gene: TRBV5-6; j_gene: TRBJ1-4; CDR3aa: CASSQQDFGEKLFF
v_gene: TRBV14; j_gene: TRBJ2-3; CDR3aa: CASSPLLGLAADTQYF
v_gene: TRBV5-6; j_gene: TRBJ2-1; CDR3aa: CASSWRLAESYNEQFF
v_gene: TRBV6-1; j_gene: TRBJ2-5; CDR3aa: CASSPPGRETQYF
v_gene: TRBV10-3; j_gene: TRBJ2-7; CDR3aa: CAISESGYEAVEQYF
v_gene: TRBV29-1; j_gene: TRBJ2-3; CDR3aa: CSVLGGDTGADTQYF
v_gene: TRBV20-1; j_gene: TRBJ1-1; CDR3aa: CSASNRAQGTEAFF
v_gene: TRBV7-2; j_gene: TRBJ2-3; CDR3aa: CASSLGGPSPTDTQYF
v_gene: TRBV12-3/TRBV12-4; j_gene: TRBJ1-2; CDR3aa: CASSTDSITSF
v_gene: TRBV28; j_gene: TRBJ2-3; CDR3aa: CAFHLGQSYTDTQYF
v_gene: TRBV15; j_gene: TRBJ2-7; CDR3aa: CATSRQDRSYEQYF
v_gene: TRBV18; j_gene: TRBJ2-5; CDR3aa: CASSRFSGSRGQETQYF
v_gene: TRBV5-1; j_gene: TRBJ2-2; CDR3aa: CASSWNRDRGPLTGELFF
v_gene: TRBV11-2; j_gene: TRBJ2-7; CDR3aa: CASSLGSRYEQYF
v_gene: TRBV25-1; j_gene: TRBJ1-2; CDR3aa: CASRGQGVFLGYTF
v_gene: TRBV5-1; j_gene: TRBJ1-5; CDR3aa: CASSLDGQPQHF
v_gene: TRBV20-1; j_gene: TRBJ1-1; CDR3aa: CSARSSGGTLNTEAFF
v_gene: TRBV27; j_gene: TRBJ2-7; CDR3aa: CASSRGTGGYEQYF
v_gene: TRBV20-1; j_gene: TRBJ1-2; CDR3aa: CSARDFGGGENYGYTF
v_gene: TRBV4-2; j_gene: TRBJ2-5; CDR3aa: CASSQGGVEETQYF
v_gene: TRBV2; j_gene: TRBJ2-2; CDR3aa: CASRDRAPNTGELFF
v_gene: TRBV14; j_gene: TRBJ2-3; CDR3aa: CASSQERGRTDTQYF
v_gene: TRBV7-9; j_gene: TRBJ2-5; CDR3aa: CASSFILTEQETQYF
v_gene: TRBV3-1; j_gene: TRBJ2-2; CDR3aa: CASSPYRGPRDGELFF